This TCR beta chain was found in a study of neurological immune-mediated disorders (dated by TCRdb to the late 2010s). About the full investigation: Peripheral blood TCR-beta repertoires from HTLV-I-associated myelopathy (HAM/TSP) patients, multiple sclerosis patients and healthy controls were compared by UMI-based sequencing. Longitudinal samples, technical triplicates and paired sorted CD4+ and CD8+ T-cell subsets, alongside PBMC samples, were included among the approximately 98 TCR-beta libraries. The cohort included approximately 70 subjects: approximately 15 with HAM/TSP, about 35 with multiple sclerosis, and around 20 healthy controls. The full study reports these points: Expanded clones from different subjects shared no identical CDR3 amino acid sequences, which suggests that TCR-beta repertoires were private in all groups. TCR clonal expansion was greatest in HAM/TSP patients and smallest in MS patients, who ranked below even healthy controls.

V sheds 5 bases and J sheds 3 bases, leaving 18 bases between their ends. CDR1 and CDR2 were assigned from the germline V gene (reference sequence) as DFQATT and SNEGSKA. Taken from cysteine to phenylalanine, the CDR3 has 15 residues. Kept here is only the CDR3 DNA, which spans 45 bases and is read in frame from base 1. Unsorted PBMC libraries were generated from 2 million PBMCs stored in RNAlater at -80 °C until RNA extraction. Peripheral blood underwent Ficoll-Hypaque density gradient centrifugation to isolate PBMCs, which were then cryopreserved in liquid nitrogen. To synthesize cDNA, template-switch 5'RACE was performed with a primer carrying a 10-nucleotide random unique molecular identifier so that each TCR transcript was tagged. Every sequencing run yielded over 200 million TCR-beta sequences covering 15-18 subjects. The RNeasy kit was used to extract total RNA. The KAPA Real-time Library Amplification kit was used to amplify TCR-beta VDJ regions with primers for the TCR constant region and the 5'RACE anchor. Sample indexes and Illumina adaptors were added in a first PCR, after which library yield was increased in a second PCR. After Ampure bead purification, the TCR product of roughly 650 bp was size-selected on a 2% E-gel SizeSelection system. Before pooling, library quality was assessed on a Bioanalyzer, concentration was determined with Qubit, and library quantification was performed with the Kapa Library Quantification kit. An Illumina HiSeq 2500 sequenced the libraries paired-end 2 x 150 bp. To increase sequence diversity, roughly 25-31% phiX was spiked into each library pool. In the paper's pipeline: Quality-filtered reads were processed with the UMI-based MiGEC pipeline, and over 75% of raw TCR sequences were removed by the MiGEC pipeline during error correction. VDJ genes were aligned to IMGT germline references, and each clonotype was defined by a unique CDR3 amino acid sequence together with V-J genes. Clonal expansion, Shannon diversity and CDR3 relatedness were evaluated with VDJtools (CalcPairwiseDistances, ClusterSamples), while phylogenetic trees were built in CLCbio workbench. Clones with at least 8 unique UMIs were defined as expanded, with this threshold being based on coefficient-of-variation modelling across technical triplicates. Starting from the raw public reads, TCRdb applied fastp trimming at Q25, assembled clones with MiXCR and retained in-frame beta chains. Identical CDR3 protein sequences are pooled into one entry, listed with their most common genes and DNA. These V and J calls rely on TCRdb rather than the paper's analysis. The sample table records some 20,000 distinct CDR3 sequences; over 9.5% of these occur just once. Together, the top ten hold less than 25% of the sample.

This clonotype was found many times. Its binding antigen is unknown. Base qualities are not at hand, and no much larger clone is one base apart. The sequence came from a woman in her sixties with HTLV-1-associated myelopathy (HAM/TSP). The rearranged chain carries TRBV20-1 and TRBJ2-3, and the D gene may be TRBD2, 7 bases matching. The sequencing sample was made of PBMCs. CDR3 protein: CSAERGGVGTDTQYF. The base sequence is TGCAGTGCTGAGCGCGGGGGCGTAGGTACAGATACGCAGTATTTT.